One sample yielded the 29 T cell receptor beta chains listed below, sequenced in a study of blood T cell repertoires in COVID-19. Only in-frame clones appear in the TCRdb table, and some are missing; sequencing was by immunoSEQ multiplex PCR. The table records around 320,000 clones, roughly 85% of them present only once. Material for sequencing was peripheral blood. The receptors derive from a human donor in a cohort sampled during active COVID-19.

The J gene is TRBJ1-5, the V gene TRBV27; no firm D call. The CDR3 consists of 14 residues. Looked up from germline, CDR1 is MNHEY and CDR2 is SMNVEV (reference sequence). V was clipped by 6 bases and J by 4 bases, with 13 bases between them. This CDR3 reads CASRGLLGNQPQHF. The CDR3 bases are TGTGCCAGCAGAGGACTGTTGGGGAATCAGCCCCAGCATTTT.

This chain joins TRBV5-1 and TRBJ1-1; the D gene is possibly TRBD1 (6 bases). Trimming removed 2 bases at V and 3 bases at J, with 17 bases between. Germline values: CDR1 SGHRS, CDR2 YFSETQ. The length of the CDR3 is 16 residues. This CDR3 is CASSFTGTSIDTEAFF. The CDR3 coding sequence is TGCGCCAGCAGCTTCACAGGGACGAGTATCGACACTGAAGCTTTCTTT. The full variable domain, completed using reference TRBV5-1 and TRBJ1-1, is KAGVTQTPRYLIKTRGQQVTLSCSPISGHRSVSWYQQTPGQGLQFLFEYFSETQRNKGNFPGRFSGRQFSNSRSEMNVSTLELGDSALYLCASSFTGTSIDTEAFFGQGTRLTVV.

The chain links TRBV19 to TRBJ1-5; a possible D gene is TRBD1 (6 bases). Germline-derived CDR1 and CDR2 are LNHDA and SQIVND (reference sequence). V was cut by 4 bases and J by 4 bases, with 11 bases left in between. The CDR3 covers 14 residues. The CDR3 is CASSNRVGNQPQHF. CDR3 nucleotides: TGTGCCAGTAGTAACAGGGTTGGGAATCAGCCCCAGCATTTT.

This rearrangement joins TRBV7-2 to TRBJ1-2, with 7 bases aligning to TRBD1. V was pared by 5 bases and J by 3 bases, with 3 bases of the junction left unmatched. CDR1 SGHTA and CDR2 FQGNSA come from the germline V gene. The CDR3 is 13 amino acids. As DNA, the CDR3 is TGTGCCAGCAGCCGACAGGGCGACTATGGCTACACCTTC. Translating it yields CASSRQGDYGYTF.

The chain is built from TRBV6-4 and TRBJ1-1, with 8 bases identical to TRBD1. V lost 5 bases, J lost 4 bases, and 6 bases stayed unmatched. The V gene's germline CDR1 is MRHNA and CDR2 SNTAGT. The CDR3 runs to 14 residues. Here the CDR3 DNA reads TGTGCCAGCAGTAGGACAGGGAGGACCACTGAAGCTTTCTTT. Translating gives CASSRTGRTTEAFF.

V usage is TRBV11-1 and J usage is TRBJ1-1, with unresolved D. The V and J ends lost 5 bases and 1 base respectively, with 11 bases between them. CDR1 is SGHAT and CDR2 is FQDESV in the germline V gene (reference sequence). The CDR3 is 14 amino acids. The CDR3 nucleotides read TGTGCCAGCAGCAACACACAGAGGAACACTGAAGCTTTCTTT. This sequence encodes CASSNTQRNTEAFF.

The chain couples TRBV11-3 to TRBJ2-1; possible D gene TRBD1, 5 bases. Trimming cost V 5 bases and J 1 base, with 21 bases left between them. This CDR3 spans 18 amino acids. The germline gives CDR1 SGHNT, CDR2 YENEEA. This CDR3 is CASSPKGSQGFSYNEQFF. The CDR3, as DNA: TGTGCCAGCAGCCCGAAAGGCTCCCAGGGATTTTCCTACAATGAGCAGTTCTTC. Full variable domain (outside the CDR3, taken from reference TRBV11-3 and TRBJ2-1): EAGVVQSPRYKIIEKKQPVAFWCNPISGHNTLYWYLQNLGQGPELLIRYENEEAVDDSQLPKDRFSAERLKGVDSTLKIQPAELGDSAVYLCASSPKGSQGFSYNEQFFGPGTRLTVL.

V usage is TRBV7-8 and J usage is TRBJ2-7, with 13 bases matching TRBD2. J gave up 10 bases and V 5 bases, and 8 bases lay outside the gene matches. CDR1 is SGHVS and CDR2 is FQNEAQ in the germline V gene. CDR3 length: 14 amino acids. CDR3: CASSIPGLAGIQYF. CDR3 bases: TGTGCCAGCAGCATTCCGGGACTAGCGGGGATTCAGTACTTC. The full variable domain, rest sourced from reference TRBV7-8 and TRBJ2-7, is GAGVSQSPRYKVAKRGQDVALRCDPISGHVSLFWYQQALGQGPEFLTYFQNEAQLDKSGLPSDRFFAERPEGSVSTLKIQRTQQEDSAVYLCASSIPGLAGIQYFGPGTRLTVT.

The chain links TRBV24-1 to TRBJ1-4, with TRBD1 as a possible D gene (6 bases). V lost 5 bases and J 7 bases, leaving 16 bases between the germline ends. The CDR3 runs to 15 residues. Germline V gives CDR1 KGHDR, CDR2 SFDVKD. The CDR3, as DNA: TGTGCCACCAGTGCCCCACAGGGTATGAGTGAAAAACTGTTTTTT. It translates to CATSAPQGMSEKLFF.

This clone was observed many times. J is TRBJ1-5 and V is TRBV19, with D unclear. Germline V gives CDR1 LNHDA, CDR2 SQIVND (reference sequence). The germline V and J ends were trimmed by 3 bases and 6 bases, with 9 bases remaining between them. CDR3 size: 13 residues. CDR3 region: CASSISRGQPQHF. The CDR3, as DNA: TGTGCCAGTAGTATTAGTAGAGGTCAGCCCCAGCATTTT. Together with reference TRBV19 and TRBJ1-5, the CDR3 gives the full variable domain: DGGITQSPKYLFRKEGQNVTLSCEQNLNHDAMYWYRQDPGQGLRLIYYSQIVNDFQKGDIAEGYSVSREKKESFPLTVTSAQKNPTAFYLCASSISRGQPQHFGDGTRLSIL.

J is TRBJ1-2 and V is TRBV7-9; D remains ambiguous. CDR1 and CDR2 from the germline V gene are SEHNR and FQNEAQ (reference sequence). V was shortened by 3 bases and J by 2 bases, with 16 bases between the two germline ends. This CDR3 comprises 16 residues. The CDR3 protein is CASSFTGAELNYGYTF. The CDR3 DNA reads TGTGCCAGCAGCTTTACCGGTGCGGAACTCAACTATGGCTACACCTTC.

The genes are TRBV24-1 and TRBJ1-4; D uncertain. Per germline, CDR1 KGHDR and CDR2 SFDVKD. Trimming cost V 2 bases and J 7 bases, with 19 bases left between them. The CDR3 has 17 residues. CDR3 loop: CATSDSNVTGNPEKLFF. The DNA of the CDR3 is TGTGCCACCAGTGATTCTAATGTGACGGGAAATCCTGAAAAACTGTTTTTT.

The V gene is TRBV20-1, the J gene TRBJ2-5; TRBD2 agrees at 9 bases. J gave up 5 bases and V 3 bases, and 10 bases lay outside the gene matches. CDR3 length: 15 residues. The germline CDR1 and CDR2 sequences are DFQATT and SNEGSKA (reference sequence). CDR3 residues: CSASPPGLAFETQYF. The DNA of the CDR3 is TGCAGTGCTAGTCCCCCAGGACTAGCGTTTGAGACCCAGTACTTC.

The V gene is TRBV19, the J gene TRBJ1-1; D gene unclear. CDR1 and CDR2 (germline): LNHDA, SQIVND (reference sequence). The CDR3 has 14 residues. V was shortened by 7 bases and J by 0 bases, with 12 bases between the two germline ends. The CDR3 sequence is CASTEGLMNTEAFF. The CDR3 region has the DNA TGTGCCAGTACTGAGGGCTTGATGAACACTGAAGCTTTCTTT.

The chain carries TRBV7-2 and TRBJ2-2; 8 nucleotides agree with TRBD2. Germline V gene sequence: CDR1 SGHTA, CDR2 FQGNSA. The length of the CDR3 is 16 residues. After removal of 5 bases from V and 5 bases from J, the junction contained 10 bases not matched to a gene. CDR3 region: CASSPMGRGATGELFF. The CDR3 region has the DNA TGTGCCAGCAGCCCCATGGGGCGGGGGGCGACCGGGGAGCTGTTTTTT.

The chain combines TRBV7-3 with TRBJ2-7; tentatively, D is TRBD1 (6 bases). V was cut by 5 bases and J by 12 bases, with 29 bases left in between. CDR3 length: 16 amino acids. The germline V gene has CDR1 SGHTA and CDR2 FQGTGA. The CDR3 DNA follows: TGTGCCAGCAGCCCCCTCCGGCAGGGCCGATCAGGGGTTCTGTACTTC. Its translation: CASSPLRQGRSGVLYF.

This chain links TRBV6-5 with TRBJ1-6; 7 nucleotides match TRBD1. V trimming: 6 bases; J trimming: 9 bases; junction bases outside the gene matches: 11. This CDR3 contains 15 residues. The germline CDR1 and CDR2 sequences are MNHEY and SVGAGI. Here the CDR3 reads CASRPQGGPISPLHF. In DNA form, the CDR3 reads TGTGCCAGCAGACCGCAGGGGGGTCCTATTTCACCCCTCCACTTT.

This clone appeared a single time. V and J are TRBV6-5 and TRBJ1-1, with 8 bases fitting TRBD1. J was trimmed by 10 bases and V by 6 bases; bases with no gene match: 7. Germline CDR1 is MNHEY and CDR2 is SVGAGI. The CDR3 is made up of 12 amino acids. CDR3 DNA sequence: TGTGCCAGCAGACACCGGGACAGGATAGCTTTCTTT. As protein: CASRHRDRIAFF.

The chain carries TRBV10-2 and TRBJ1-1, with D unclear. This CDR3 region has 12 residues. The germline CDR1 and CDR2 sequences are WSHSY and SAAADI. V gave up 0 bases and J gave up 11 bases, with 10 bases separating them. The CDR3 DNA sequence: TGCGCCAGCAGTGAGTCAGGGCGGGATGCTTTCTTT. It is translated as CASSESGRDAFF.

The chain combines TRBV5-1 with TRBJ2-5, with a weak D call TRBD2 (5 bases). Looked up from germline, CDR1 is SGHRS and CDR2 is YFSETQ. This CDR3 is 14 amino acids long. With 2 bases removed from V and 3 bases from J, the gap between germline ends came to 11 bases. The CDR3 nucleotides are TGCGCCAGCAGCTTCGGGGTTAATAAAGAGACCCAGTACTTC. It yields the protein CASSFGVNKETQYF.

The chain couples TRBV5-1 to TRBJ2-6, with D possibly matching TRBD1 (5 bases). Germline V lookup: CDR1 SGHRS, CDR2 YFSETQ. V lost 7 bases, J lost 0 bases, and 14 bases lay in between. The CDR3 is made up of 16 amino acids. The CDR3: CASSWGSSSGANVLTF. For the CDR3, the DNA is TGCGCCAGCTCGTGGGGCAGCAGCTCTGGGGCCAACGTCCTGACTTTC.

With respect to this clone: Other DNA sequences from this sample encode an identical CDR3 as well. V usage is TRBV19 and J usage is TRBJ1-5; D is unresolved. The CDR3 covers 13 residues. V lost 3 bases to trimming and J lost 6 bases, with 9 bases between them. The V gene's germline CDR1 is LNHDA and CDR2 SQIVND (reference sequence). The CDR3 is CASSMEGSQPQHF. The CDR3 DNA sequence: TGTGCCAGTAGTATGGAGGGTAGTCAGCCCCAGCATTTT.

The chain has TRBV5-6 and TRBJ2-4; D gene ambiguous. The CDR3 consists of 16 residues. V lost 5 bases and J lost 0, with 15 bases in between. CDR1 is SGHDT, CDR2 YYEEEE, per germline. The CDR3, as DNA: TGTGCCAGCAGTCCGGCAGGCCAGCTAGCCAAAAACATTCAGTACTTC. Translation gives CASSPAGQLAKNIQYF.

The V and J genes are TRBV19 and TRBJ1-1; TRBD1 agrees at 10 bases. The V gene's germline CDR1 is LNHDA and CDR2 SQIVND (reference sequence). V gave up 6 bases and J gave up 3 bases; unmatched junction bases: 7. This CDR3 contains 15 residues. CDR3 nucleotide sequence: TGTGCCAGTAGAACCGGGACAGGGGCGGACACTGAAGCTTTCTTT. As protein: CASRTGTGADTEAFF.

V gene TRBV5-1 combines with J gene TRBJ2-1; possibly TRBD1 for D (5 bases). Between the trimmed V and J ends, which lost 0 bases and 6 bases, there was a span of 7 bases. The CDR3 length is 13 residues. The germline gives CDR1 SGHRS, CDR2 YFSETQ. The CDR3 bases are TGCGCCAGCAGCTTGGGACAGCTCAATGAGCAGTTCTTC. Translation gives CASSLGQLNEQFF.

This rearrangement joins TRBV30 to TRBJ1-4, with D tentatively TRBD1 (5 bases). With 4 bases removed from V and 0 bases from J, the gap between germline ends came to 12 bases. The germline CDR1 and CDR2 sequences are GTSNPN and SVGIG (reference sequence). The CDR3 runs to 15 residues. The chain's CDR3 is CAWKRTSATNEKLFF. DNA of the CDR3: TGTGCCTGGAAGAGGACAAGCGCAACTAATGAAAAACTGTTTTTT. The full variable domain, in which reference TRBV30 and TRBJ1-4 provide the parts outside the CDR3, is SQTIHQWPATLVQPVGSPLSLECTVEGTSNPNLYWYRQAAGRGLQLLFYSVGIGQISSEVPQNLSASRPQDRQFILSSKKLLLSDSGFYLCAWKRTSATNEKLFFGSGTQLSVL.

CDR3 nucleotide sequence: TGTGCCAGCAGTTACAGGGGGCTTGAGCAGTACTTC. Protein sequence: CASSYRGLEQYF. This sequence joins TRBV6-5 and TRBJ2-7, with 7 bases matching TRBD1. The CDR3 has 12 residues. J lost 7 bases, V lost 2 bases, and 2 bases had no gene match. Per the germline V gene, CDR1 is MNHEY and CDR2 is SVGAGI.

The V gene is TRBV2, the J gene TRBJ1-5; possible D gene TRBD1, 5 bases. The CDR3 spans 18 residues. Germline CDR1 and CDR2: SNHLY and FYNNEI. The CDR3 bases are TGTGCGGGGGGTACCCAAGAGGTCGGGAGGCTAGGCAATCAGCCCCAGCATTTT. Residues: CAGGTQEVGRLGNQPQHF. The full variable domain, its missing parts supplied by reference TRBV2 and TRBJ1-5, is EPEVTQTPSHQVTQMGQEVILRCVPISNHLYFYWYRQILGQKVEFLVSFYNNEISEKSEIFDDQFSVERPDGSNFTLKIRSTKLEDSAMYFCAGGTQEVGRLGNQPQHFGDGTRLSIL.

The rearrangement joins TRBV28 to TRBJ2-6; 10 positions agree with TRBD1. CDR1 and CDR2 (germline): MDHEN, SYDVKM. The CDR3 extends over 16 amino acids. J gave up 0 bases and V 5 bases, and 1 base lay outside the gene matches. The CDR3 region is CASSGTGVSGANVLTF. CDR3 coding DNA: TGTGCCAGCAGTGGGACAGGGGTCTCTGGGGCCAACGTCCTGACTTTC.